The clone carrying this T cell receptor beta chain was counted ten times or more. V was shortened by 7 bases and J by 1 base, with 11 bases between the two germline ends. Germline V gene lookup returns CDR1 SGHRS and CDR2 YFSETQ. This CDR3 region has 13 residues. This entry comes from a study of blood T cell repertoires in COVID-19. At the level of the study: Acute and convalescent COVID-19 samples came from the United States, Italy and Spain.

Per the authors' pipeline: Quantification of nucleated cells was approximated via reference gene primer amplification. Profiled with immunoSEQ multiplex PCR; TCRdb holds only in-frame clones, not every one. The DNA was the basis for D and trimming; V, J and clone size are from that table. The sample has about 110,000 clones, approximately 70% seen once. The genes are TRBV5-1 and TRBJ1-1; D is possibly TRBD1 (5 bases). Sequencing was done on a sample of peripheral blood. The receptor was derived from an older woman with acute or convalescent COVID-19. The CDR3 is CASSQQENTEAFF. The CDR3 DNA reads TGCGCCAGCTCACAACAGGAGAACACTGAAGCTTTCTTT.